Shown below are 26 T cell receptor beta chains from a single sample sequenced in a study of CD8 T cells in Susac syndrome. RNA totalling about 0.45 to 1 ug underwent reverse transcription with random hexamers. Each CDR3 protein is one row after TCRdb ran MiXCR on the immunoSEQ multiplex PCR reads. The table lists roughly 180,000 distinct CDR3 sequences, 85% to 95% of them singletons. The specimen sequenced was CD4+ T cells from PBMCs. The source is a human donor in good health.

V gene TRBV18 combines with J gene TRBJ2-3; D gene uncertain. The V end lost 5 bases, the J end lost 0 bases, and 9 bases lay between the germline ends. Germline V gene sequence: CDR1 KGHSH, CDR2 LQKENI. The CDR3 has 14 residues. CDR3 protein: CASSGSTSTDTQYF. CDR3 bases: TGTGCCAGCTCAGGCAGCACTAGCACAGATACGCAGTATTTT.

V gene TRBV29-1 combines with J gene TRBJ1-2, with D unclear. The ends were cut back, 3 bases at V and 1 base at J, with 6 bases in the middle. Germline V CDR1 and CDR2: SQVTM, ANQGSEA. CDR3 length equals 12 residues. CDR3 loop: CSVEADNYGYTF. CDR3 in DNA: TGCAGCGTTGAGGCAGATAACTATGGCTACACCTTC.

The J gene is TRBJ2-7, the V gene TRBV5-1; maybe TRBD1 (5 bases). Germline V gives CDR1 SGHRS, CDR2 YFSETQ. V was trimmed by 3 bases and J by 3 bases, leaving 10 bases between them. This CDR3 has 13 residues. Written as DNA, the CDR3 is TGCGCCAGCAGCTCCCCGACAGTCTACGAGCAGTACTTC. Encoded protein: CASSSPTVYEQYF.

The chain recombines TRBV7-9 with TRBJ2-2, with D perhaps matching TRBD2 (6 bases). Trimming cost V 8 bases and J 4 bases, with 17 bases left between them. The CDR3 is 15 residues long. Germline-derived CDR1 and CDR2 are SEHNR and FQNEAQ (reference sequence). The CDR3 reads CASLRREVSTGELFF. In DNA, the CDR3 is TGTGCCAGCTTGAGGCGGGAAGTGAGCACCGGGGAGCTGTTTTTT.

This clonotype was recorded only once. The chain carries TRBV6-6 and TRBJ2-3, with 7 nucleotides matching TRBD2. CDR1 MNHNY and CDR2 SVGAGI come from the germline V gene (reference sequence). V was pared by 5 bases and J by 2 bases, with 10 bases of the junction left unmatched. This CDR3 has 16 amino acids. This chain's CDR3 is CASSPPRDYLTDTQYF. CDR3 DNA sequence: TGTGCCAGCAGTCCTCCCCGGGACTACCTCACAGATACGCAGTATTTT.

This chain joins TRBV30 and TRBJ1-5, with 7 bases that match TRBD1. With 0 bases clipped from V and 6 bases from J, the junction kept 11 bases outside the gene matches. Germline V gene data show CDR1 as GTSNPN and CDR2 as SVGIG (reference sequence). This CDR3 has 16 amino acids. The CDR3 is CAWSVRGQGLAQPQHF. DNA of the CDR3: TGTGCCTGGAGTGTAAGGGGGCAGGGGCTGGCTCAGCCCCAGCATTTT.

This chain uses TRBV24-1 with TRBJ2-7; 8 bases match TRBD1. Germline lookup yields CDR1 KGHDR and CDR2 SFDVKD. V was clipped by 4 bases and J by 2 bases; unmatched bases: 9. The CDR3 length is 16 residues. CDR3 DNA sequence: TGTGCCACCAGTGACACGAACAGGGGGACCCCCTACGAGCAGTACTTC. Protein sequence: CATSDTNRGTPYEQYF.

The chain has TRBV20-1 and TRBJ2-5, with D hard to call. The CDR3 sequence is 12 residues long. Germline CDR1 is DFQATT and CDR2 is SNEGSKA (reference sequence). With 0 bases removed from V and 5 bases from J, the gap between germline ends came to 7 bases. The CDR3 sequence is CSARDDRETQYF. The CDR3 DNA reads TGCAGTGCTAGAGATGATCGGGAGACCCAGTACTTC.

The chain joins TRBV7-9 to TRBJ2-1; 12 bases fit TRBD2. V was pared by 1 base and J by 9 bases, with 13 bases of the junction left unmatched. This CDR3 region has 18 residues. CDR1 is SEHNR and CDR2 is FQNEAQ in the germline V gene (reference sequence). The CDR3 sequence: CASSLGPGLAGSWGEQFF. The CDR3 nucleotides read TGTGCCAGCAGCTTAGGCCCCGGACTAGCGGGAAGTTGGGGTGAGCAGTTCTTC.

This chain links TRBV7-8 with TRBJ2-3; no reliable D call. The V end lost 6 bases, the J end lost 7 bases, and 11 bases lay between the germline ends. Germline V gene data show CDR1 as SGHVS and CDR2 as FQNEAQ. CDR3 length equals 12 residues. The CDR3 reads CASSPWRNTQYF. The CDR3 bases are TGTGCCAGCAGTCCCTGGAGAAATACGCAGTATTTT.

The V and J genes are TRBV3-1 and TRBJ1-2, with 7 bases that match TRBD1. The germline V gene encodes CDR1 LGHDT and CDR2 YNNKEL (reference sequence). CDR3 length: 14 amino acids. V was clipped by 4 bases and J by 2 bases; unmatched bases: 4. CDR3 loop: CASSRGQVNYGYTF. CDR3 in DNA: TGTGCCAGCAGCCGTGGACAGGTGAACTATGGCTACACCTTC.

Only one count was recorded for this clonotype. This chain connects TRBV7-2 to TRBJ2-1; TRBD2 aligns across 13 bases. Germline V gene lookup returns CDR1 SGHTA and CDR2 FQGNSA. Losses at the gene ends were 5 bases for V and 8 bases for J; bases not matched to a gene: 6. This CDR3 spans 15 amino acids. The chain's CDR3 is CASSLIGLAGDEQFF. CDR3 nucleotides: TGTGCCAGCAGCCTAATCGGACTAGCGGGAGATGAGCAGTTCTTC. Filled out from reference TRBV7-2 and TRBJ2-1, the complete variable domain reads GAGVSQSPSNKVTEKGKDVELRCDPISGHTALYWYRQSLGQGLEFLIYFQGNSAPDKSGLPSDRFSAERTGGSVSTLTIQRTQQEDSAVYLCASSLIGLAGDEQFFGPGTRLTVL.

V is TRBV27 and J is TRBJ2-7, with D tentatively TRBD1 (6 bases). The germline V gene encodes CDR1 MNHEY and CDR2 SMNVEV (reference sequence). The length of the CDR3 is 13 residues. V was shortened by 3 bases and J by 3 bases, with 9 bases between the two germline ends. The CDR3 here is CASSLTGFYEQYF. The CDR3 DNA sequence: TGTGCCAGCAGTTTGACAGGATTCTACGAGCAGTACTTC.

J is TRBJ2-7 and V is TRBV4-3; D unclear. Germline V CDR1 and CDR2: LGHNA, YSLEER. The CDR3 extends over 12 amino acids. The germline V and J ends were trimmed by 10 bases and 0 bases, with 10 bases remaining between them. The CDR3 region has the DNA TGCGCCATAGATACCTACTCCTACGAGCAGTACTTC. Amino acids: CAIDTYSYEQYF.

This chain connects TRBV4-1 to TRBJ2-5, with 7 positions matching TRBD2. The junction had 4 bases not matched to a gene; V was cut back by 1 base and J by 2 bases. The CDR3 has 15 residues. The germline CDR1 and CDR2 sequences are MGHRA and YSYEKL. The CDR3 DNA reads TGCGCCAGCAGCCAAGGGTGGCGGGAGCAAGAGACCCAGTACTTC. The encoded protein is CASSQGWREQETQYF.

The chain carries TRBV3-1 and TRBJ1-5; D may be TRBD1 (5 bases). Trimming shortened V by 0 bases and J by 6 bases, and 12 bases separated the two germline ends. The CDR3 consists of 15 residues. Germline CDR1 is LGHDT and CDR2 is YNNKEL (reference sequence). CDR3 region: CASSQDQGDLQPQHF. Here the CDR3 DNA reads TGTGCCAGCAGCCAAGACCAGGGCGACCTTCAGCCCCAGCATTTT.

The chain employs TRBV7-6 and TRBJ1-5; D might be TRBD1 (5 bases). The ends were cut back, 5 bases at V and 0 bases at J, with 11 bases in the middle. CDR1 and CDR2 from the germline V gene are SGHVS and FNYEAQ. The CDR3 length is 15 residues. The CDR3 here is CASSQQGSSNQPQHF. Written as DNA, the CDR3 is TGTGCCAGCAGCCAGCAGGGTTCTAGCAATCAGCCCCAGCATTTT. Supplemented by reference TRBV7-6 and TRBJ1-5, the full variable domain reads GAGVSQSPRYKVTKRGQDVALRCDPISGHVSLYWYRQALGQGPEFLTYFNYEAQQDKSGLPNDRFSAERPEGSISTLTIQRTEQRDSAMYRCASSQQGSSNQPQHFGDGTRLSIL.

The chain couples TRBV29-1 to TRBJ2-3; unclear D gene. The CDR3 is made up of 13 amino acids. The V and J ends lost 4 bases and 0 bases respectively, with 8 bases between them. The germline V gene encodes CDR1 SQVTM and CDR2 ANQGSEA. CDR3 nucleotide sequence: TGCAGCGTTGCAGGCCCGAGCACAGATACGCAGTATTTT. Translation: CSVAGPSTDTQYF.

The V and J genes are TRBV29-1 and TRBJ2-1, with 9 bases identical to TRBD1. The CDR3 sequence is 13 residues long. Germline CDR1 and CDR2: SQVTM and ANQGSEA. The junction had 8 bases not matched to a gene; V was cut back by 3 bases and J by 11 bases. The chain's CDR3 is CSVDQPGTGKQFF. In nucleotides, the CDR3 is TGCAGCGTTGACCAACCAGGGACAGGGAAGCAGTTCTTC.

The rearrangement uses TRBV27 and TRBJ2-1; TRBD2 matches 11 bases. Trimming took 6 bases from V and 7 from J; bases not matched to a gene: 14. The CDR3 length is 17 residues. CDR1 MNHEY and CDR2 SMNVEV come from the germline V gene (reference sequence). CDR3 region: CASRQWPGRTSGNEQFF. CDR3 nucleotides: TGTGCCAGCAGACAGTGGCCAGGGAGGACTAGCGGGAATGAGCAGTTCTTC.

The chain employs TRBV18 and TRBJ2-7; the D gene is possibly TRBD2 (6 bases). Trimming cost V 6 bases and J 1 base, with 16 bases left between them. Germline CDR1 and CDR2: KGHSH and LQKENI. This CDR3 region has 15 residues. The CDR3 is CASSRDPSGSYEQYF. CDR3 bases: TGTGCCAGCTCCCGAGACCCCAGCGGGTCCTACGAGCAGTACTTC.

CDR3 nucleotides: TGCAGCCTCGGACTAGCCGGTGAGCAGTTCTTC. Translating gives CSLGLAGEQFF. The chain combines TRBV29-1 with TRBJ2-1, with TRBD2 matching 8 bases. Per germline, CDR1 SQVTM and CDR2 ANQGSEA. The CDR3 runs 11 residues. The junction had 6 bases not matched to a gene; V was cut back by 8 bases and J by 9 bases.

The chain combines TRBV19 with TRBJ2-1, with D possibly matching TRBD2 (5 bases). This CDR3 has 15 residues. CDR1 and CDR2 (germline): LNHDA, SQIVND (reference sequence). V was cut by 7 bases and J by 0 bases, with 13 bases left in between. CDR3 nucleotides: TGTGCCAGTACCCCCAGCGGTACCTCCTACAATGAGCAGTTCTTC. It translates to CASTPSGTSYNEQFF.

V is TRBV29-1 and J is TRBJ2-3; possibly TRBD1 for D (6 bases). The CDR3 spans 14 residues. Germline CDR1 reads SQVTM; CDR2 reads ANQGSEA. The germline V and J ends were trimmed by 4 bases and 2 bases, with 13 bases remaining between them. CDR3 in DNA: TGCAGCGTTGGGCCGGGACAAACCACAGATACGCAGTATTTT. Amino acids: CSVGPGQTTDTQYF.

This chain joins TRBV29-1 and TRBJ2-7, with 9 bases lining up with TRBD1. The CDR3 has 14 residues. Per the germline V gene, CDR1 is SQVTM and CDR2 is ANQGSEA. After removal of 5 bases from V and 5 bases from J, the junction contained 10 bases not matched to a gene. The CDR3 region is CSVTPGQGKNEQYF. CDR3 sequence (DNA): TGCAGCGTTACACCGGGACAGGGAAAGAACGAGCAGTACTTC.

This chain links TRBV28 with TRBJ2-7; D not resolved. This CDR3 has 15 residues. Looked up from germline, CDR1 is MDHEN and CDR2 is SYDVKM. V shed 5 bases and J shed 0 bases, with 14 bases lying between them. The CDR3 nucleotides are TGTGCCAGCAGTAAGAGTCACAAGAGCTCCTACGAGCAGTACTTC. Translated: CASSKSHKSSYEQYF.